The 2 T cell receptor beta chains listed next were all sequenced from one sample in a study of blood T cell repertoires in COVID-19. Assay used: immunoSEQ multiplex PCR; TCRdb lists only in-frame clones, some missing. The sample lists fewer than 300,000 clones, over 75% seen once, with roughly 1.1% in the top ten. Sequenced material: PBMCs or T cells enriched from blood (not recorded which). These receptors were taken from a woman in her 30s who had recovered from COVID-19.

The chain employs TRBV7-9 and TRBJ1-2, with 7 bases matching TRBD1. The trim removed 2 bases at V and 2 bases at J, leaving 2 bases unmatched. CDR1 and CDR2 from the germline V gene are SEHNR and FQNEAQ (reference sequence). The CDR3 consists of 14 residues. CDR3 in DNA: TGTGCCAGCAGCTTAAGGACAGGAAACTATGGCTACACCTTC. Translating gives CASSLRTGNYGYTF.

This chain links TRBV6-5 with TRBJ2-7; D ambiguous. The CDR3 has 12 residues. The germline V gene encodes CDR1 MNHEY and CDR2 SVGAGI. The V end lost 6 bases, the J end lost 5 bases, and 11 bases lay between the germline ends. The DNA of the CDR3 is TGTGCCAGCAGGGAGATCCTCCACGAGCAGTACTTC. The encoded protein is CASREILHEQYF.